Each of the 8 T cell receptor beta chains below was sequenced from the same sample in a study of cytomegalovirus exposure and HLA in healthy donors. Amplification used 60 Vbeta primers and 13 Jbeta primers. Produced via immunoSEQ multiplex PCR; TCRdb's table is partial and in-frame only. Recorded for this sample: 65,000 to 85,000 clones. Material: PBMCs. Receptors originate from a female donor in good health and CMV-seropositive.

V and J are TRBV28 and TRBJ1-2; 7 nucleotides line up with TRBD1. Germline V gene lookup returns CDR1 MDHEN and CDR2 SYDVKM. This CDR3 region has 14 residues. Losses at the gene ends were 10 bases for V and 4 bases for J; bases not matched to a gene: 12. CDR3 region: CATVSGTAVYGYTF. In nucleotides, the CDR3 is TGTGCCACGGTGTCCGGGACAGCCGTCTATGGCTACACCTTC.

The CDR3 region is CASTPTGVNGYTF. The CDR3 region has the DNA TGTGCCAGTACCCCGACAGGGGTAAATGGCTACACCTTC. The rearrangement uses TRBV19 and TRBJ1-2; TRBD1 aligns across 8 bases. V lost 7 bases to trimming and J lost 6 bases; unmatched junction nucleotides: 7. Germline values: CDR1 LNHDA, CDR2 SQIVND (reference sequence). The CDR3 is made up of 13 amino acids.

This sequence joins TRBV7-2 and TRBJ2-7; possibly TRBD2 for D (6 bases). Germline CDR1 and CDR2: SGHTA and FQGNSA. The germline V and J ends were trimmed by 0 bases and 5 bases, with 17 bases remaining between them. The CDR3 is made up of 16 amino acids. The CDR3 loop reads CASSLAALGGRNEQYF. CDR3 DNA: TGTGCCAGCAGCTTAGCGGCCTTGGGGGGAAGGAACGAGCAGTACTTC. Using reference TRBV7-2 and TRBJ2-7 for the parts outside the CDR3, the full variable domain is GAGVSQSPSNKVTEKGKDVELRCDPISGHTALYWYRQSLGQGLEFLIYFQGNSAPDKSGLPSDRFSAERTGGSVSTLTIQRTQQEDSAVYLCASSLAALGGRNEQYFGPGTRLTVT.

This chain uses TRBV27 with TRBJ2-3; TRBD2 matches 12 bases. J lost 13 bases, V lost 4 bases, and 9 bases had no gene match. Germline V lookup: CDR1 MNHEY, CDR2 SMNVEV (reference sequence). The CDR3 totals 14 residues. As DNA, the CDR3 is TGTGCCAGCAGTTCCGTGACTAGCGGGGGACTTAAGTATTTT. Translated, it gives CASSSVTSGGLKYF.

The CDR3 nucleotides read TGTGCCTGGTCCGGCCCAGGGCTCTGGCAGCCCCAGCATTTT. As protein: CAWSGPGLWQPQHF. The genes are TRBV30 and TRBJ1-5, with D possibly matching TRBD1 (5 bases). V was shortened by 5 bases and J by 7 bases, with 18 bases between the two germline ends. CDR1 GTSNPN and CDR2 SVGIG come from the germline V gene (reference sequence). CDR3 length: 14 residues.

The chain recombines TRBV6-4 with TRBJ1-5; D unclear. This CDR3 is 15 amino acids long. The germline CDR1 and CDR2 sequences are MRHNA and SNTAGT. V dropped 0 bases and J dropped 2 bases, with 8 bases sitting between them. The CDR3 nucleotides read TGTGCCAGCAGTGACTCAGGTGAGGGCAATCAGCCCCAGCATTTT. It specifies CASSDSGEGNQPQHF.

The CDR3 protein is CASSFDSGYGEQYF. In DNA, the CDR3 is TGTGCCAGCAGTTTTGATTCGGGGTATGGCGAGCAGTACTTC. The chain couples TRBV28 to TRBJ2-7; weak D call: TRBD2 (5 bases). The CDR3 covers 14 residues. Germline V lookup: CDR1 MDHEN, CDR2 SYDVKM. V dropped 3 bases and J dropped 6 bases, with 15 bases sitting between them.

The chain recombines TRBV2 with TRBJ2-7; 10 bases line up with TRBD1. The V segment lost 5 bases and the J segment 2 bases; nucleotides outside the gene matches: 3. The germline V gene has CDR1 SNHLY and CDR2 FYNNEI. The CDR3 consists of 14 residues. This CDR3 is CASSMTGGAYEQYF. The CDR3 DNA reads as TGTGCCAGCAGTATGACAGGGGGCGCCTACGAGCAGTACTTC.